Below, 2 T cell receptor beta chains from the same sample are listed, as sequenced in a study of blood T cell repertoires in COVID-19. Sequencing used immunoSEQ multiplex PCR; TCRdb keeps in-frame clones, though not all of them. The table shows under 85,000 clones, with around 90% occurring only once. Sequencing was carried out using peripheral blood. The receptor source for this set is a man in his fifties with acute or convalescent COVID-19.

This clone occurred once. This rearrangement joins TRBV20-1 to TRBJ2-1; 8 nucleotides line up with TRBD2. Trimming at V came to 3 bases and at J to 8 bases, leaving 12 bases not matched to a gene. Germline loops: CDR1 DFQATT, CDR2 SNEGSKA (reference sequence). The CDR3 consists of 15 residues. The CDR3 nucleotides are TGCAGTGCTAGTTCGACGGGAGGGCTGTTGGATGAGCAGTTCTTC. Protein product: CSASSTGGLLDEQFF.

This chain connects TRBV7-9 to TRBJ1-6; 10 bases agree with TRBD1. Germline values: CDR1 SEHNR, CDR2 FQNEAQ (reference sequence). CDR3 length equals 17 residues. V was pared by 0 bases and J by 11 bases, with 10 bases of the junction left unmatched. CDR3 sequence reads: CASSLALRGQGSPPLHF. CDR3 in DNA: TGTGCCAGCAGCTTAGCGTTGAGGGGACAGGGGAGTCCACCCCTCCACTTT.